These 27 T cell receptor beta chains originate from one sample sequenced in a study of cytomegalovirus exposure and HLA in healthy donors. It was with 60 Vbeta and 13 Jbeta primers that the PCR ran. Assay: immunoSEQ multiplex PCR; the TCRdb copy retains only in-frame clones and omits some. The sample contains about 160,000 clones, more than 65% of which appear only once. The sample comprised PBMCs. The source of these receptors is a man aged 30 to 45 in good health and CMV-seronegative.

The count of this clone is one. V and J are TRBV11-1 and TRBJ2-7; D possibly corresponds to TRBD1 (6 bases). The V end lost 4 bases, the J end lost 5 bases, and 12 bases lay between the germline ends. CDR3 size: 13 residues. Per the germline V gene, CDR1 is SGHAT and CDR2 is FQDESV (reference sequence). The CDR3 sequence: CASSWTEYDEQYF. The DNA for the CDR3 is TGTGCCAGCAGCTGGACAGAGTACGACGAGCAGTACTTC.

The chain recombines TRBV4-3 with TRBJ2-7, with TRBD2 matching 8 bases. CDR1 and CDR2 from the germline V gene are LGHNA and YSLEER. The ends lost 0 bases at V and 3 bases at J; junction bases unmatched: 10. The CDR3 loop spans 17 amino acids. The CDR3 nucleotides are TGCGCCAGCAGCCAAGACCCGACTAGCGCGAAGGGCTACGAGCAGTACTTC. Protein sequence: CASSQDPTSAKGYEQYF.

The chain recombines TRBV18 with TRBJ2-5; 9 bases map to TRBD2. The J segment lost 5 bases and the V segment lost 0 bases, leaving 7 bases of the junction unmatched. Looked up from germline, CDR1 is KGHSH and CDR2 is LQKENI. The CDR3 spans 16 residues. The CDR3 is CASSPPSLAGPETQYF. In DNA, the CDR3 is TGTGCCAGCTCACCACCGTCACTAGCGGGTCCCGAGACCCAGTACTTC.

This rearrangement joins TRBV25-1 to TRBJ2-1; 7 positions agree with TRBD2. CDR1 and CDR2 (germline): MGHDK, SYGVNS. The trim removed 6 bases at V and 7 bases at J, leaving 12 bases unmatched. The CDR3 totals 15 residues. This chain's CDR3 is CASRTAGSRVNEQFF. The DNA of the CDR3 is TGTGCCAGCAGGACAGCGGGATCCCGTGTTAATGAGCAGTTCTTC.

This clone was observed once. The chain employs TRBV28 and TRBJ2-5; 8 bases align to TRBD2. This CDR3 has 13 amino acids. V shed 7 bases and J 2 bases; nucleotides not matched to a gene: 3. CDR1 is MDHEN, CDR2 SYDVKM, per germline. The CDR3 sequence: CASNGGGQETQYF. DNA for the CDR3: TGTGCCAGCAACGGGGGGGGACAAGAGACCCAGTACTTC.

As to this clone: An end of the junction differs from the germline gene, which may be a read error. J is TRBJ1-3 and V is TRBV28; unclear D gene. Germline CDR1 and CDR2: MDHEN and SYDVKM. The CDR3 extends over 13 amino acids. The CDR3 is CASGFLAGNTIYF. The CDR3 region has the DNA TGTGCCAGCGGTTTCTTGGCCGGAAACACCATATATTTT.

The chain recombines TRBV9 with TRBJ1-1, with D tentatively TRBD1 (6 bases). Trimming stripped 0 bases from V and 0 bases from J, with 9 bases between. CDR3 length equals 15 residues. Germline loops: CDR1 SGDLS, CDR2 YYNGEE. The CDR3 here is CASSVGGHLNTEAFF. CDR3 DNA: TGTGCCAGCAGCGTAGGGGGACACCTGAACACTGAAGCTTTCTTT. Variable domain in full (rest from reference TRBV9 and TRBJ1-1): DSGVTQTPKHLITATGQRVTLRCSPRSGDLSVYWYQQSLDQGLQFLIQYYNGEERAKGNILERFSAQQFPDLHSELNLSSLELGDSALYFCASSVGGHLNTEAFFGQGTRLTVV.

The CDR3: CASSEEADQPQHF. CDR3 nucleotides: TGTGCCAGCTCAGAGGAAGCGGATCAGCCCCAGCATTTT. The chain joins TRBV7-9 to TRBJ1-5, with no clear D. Germline CDR1 SEHNR, CDR2 FQNEAQ (reference sequence). Trimming left V 8 bases short and J 5 bases short, with 13 bases between. The CDR3 covers 13 residues.

This clone was observed a single time. The chain recombines TRBV9 with TRBJ1-1; D might be TRBD1 (6 bases). The CDR3 covers 13 residues. The V gene's germline CDR1 is SGDLS and CDR2 YYNGEE. The germline V and J ends were trimmed by 3 bases and 0 bases, with 6 bases remaining between them. CDR3 residues: CASSGTVNTEAFF. The CDR3 nucleotides read TGTGCCAGCAGCGGGACAGTGAACACTGAAGCTTTCTTT.

The J gene is TRBJ2-5, the V gene TRBV5-4, with 9 bases matching TRBD1. V shed 4 bases and J 0 bases; nucleotides not matched to a gene: 4. Per the germline V gene, CDR1 is SGHNT and CDR2 is YYREEE (reference sequence). The CDR3 covers 15 residues. CDR3 sequence (DNA): TGTGCCAGCAGCACGGGGACAGGGTACCAAGAGACCCAGTACTTC. It specifies CASSTGTGYQETQYF. Variable domain in full (rest from reference TRBV5-4 and TRBJ2-5): ETGVTQSPTHLIKTRGQQVTLRCSSQSGHNTVSWYQQALGQGPQFIFQYYREEENGRGNFPPRFSGLQFPNYSSELNVNALELDDSALYLCASSTGTGYQETQYFGPGTRLLVL.

The V and J genes are TRBV20-1 and TRBJ1-2, with unresolved D. The V gene's germline CDR1 is DFQATT and CDR2 SNEGSKA (reference sequence). The V gene lost 6 bases and the J gene lost 7 bases, with 12 bases spanning the gap. The CDR3 contains 11 residues. DNA for the CDR3: TGCAGTGCCAGACCCAACGGTGGCTACACCTTC. This sequence encodes CSARPNGGYTF.

In this sample, this clone turned up once. V usage is TRBV5-6 and J usage is TRBJ2-5; 8 bases are a match to TRBD2. Unmatched junction bases numbered 9, after V lost 4 bases and J lost 4 bases. Per the germline V gene, CDR1 is SGHDT and CDR2 is YYEEEE. The CDR3 loop spans 15 amino acids. The CDR3 here is CASSALGAGGETQYF. In DNA form, the CDR3 reads TGTGCCAGCAGCGCCCTCGGGGCGGGGGGAGAGACCCAGTACTTC. The variable domain in full, completed from reference TRBV5-6 and TRBJ2-5, reads DAGVTQSPTHLIKTRGQQVTLRCSPKSGHDTVSWYQQALGQGPQFIFQYYEEEERQRGNFPDRFSGHQFPNYSSELNVNALLLGDSALYLCASSALGAGGETQYFGPGTRLLVL.

This CDR3 reads CASSEGHLRTEAFF. The CDR3 bases are TGTGCCAGCAGTGAAGGGCACCTAAGGACTGAAGCTTTCTTT. The rearrangement uses TRBV25-1 and TRBJ1-1; D call uncertain. Germline V gene lookup returns CDR1 MGHDK and CDR2 SYGVNS. The V gene lost 2 bases and the J gene lost 5 bases, with 12 bases spanning the gap. CDR3 length: 14 amino acids.

In this sample, this clone turned up a few times. The chain employs TRBV28 and TRBJ2-1; 11 nucleotides match TRBD2. V dropped 2 bases and J dropped 4; count of bases not matched to a gene: 4. The germline V gene has CDR1 MDHEN and CDR2 SYDVKM. The CDR3 contains 16 residues. CDR3 protein: CASSLRGLAEYNEQFF. DNA of the CDR3: TGTGCCAGCAGTTTACGGGGACTAGCGGAATACAATGAGCAGTTCTTC.

V gene TRBV18 combines with J gene TRBJ2-5; 7 bases map to TRBD1. Unmatched junction bases numbered 3, after V lost 0 bases and J lost 2 bases. Germline V gene data show CDR1 as KGHSH and CDR2 as LQKENI. This CDR3 has 15 amino acids. The CDR3 protein is CASSPPPGQQETQYF. The CDR3 DNA reads TGTGCCAGCTCACCACCACCGGGACAGCAAGAGACCCAGTACTTC.

This sequence joins TRBV29-1 and TRBJ2-7; 7 bases line up with TRBD1. From germline, CDR1 is SQVTM and CDR2 ANQGSEA. With 7 bases clipped from V and 3 bases from J, the junction kept 15 bases outside the gene matches. The CDR3 is 15 amino acids. CDR3 residues: CSATHGAGGNYEQYF. The CDR3 DNA reads TGCAGCGCAACTCACGGGGCAGGGGGAAACTACGAGCAGTACTTC.

The CDR3 DNA reads as TGCGCCAGCAGCTTGGGTCAGAATCAGCCCCAGCATTTT. Protein: CASSLGQNQPQHF. V gene TRBV5-1 combines with J gene TRBJ1-5; unclear D gene. Trimming cost V 0 bases and J 4 bases, with 5 bases left between them. This CDR3 has 13 residues. Germline lookup yields CDR1 SGHRS and CDR2 YFSETQ.

This clone appeared once. The chain combines TRBV7-2 with TRBJ2-1; 12 bases fit TRBD1. Trimming cost V 3 bases and J 6 bases; bases outside gene matches: 9. The CDR3 extends over 17 amino acids. Germline CDR1 reads SGHTA; CDR2 reads FQGNSA. The CDR3 bases are TGTGCCAGCAGCTTCGACTACCCGGGACAGGGGGCCAATGAGCAGTTCTTC. Translating it yields CASSFDYPGQGANEQFF.

The chain joins TRBV5-6 to TRBJ1-5; 10 bases align to TRBD1. V lost 0 bases to trimming and J lost 6 bases; unmatched junction nucleotides: 0. The CDR3 has 14 residues. CDR1 and CDR2 (germline): SGHDT, YYEEEE. The CDR3 sequence: CASSLGQGAQPQHF. The DNA of the CDR3 is TGTGCCAGCAGCTTGGGACAGGGGGCTCAGCCCCAGCATTTT.

This chain joins TRBV7-2 and TRBJ1-2, with 12 bases lining up with TRBD1. V lost 5 bases, J lost 4 bases, and 8 bases stayed unmatched. The germline V gene encodes CDR1 SGHTA and CDR2 FQGNSA. The CDR3 is 16 residues long. The CDR3 loop reads CASSLSGTGGPYGYTF. The CDR3 coding sequence is TGTGCCAGCAGCCTCTCGGGGACAGGGGGCCCCTATGGCTACACCTTC.

The chain has TRBV6-5 and TRBJ1-3; maybe TRBD1 (5 bases). V was pared by 0 bases and J by 4 bases, with 13 bases between. The germline V gene encodes CDR1 MNHEY and CDR2 SVGAGI. This CDR3 is built from 16 residues. The CDR3 reads CASSYSSGAVGNTIYF. The CDR3 DNA reads TGTGCCAGCAGTTACTCGAGTGGGGCAGTAGGAAACACCATATATTTT.

This chain joins TRBV27 and TRBJ1-4; no firm D call. CDR1 is MNHEY and CDR2 is SMNVEV in the germline V gene (reference sequence). Trimming removed 2 bases at V and 4 bases at J, with 5 bases between. This CDR3 spans 13 amino acids. For the CDR3, the DNA is TGTGCCAGCAGTTTAAATCATAATGAAAAACTGTTTTTT. It codes for CASSLNHNEKLFF.

V and J are TRBV6-6 and TRBJ2-1, with 14 bases aligning to TRBD2. The trim removed 7 bases at V and 8 bases at J, leaving 7 bases unmatched. The length of the CDR3 is 15 residues. From germline, CDR1 is MNHNY and CDR2 SVGAGI (reference sequence). In DNA, the CDR3 is TGTGCCAGCATTAGACTAGCGGGAGGGCAGGATGAGCAGTTCTTC. The encoded protein is CASIRLAGGQDEQFF.

The V call is TRBV4-1, the J call TRBJ1-4; no firm D call. V was cut by 1 base and J by 7 bases, with 4 bases left in between. This CDR3 is built from 12 residues. The germline gives CDR1 MGHRA, CDR2 YSYEKL. CDR3 DNA: TGCGCCAGCAGCCAAGTCCTTGAAAAACTGTTTTTT. It encodes CASSQVLEKLFF.

The chain uses TRBV7-2 and TRBJ2-3, with TRBD2 as a possible D gene (6 bases). V lost 1 base and J lost 1, with 9 bases in between. The V gene's germline CDR1 is SGHTA and CDR2 FQGNSA. The CDR3 runs 15 residues. CDR3 bases: TGTGCCAGCAGCTTAGGCGGGGTGGGCACAGATACGCAGTATTTT. Translation: CASSLGGVGTDTQYF.

This rearrangement joins TRBV19 to TRBJ1-1; D is perhaps TRBD1 (6 bases). This CDR3 has 15 residues. The V gene's germline CDR1 is LNHDA and CDR2 SQIVND (reference sequence). V lost 9 bases and J lost 4, with 21 bases in between. The CDR3 loop reads CASRRDTNPGTEAFF. As DNA, the CDR3 is TGTGCCAGCCGCCGGGACACCAACCCCGGCACTGAAGCTTTCTTT.

The V call is TRBV13, the J call TRBJ1-2; no clear D. CDR1 PRHDT and CDR2 FYEKMQ come from the germline V gene (reference sequence). The germline V and J ends were trimmed by 4 bases and 7 bases, with 10 bases remaining between them. The CDR3 runs to 12 residues. CDR3 in amino acids: CASSSKTGGYTF. The CDR3 nucleotides are TGTGCCAGCAGCTCCAAAACGGGTGGCTACACCTTC.